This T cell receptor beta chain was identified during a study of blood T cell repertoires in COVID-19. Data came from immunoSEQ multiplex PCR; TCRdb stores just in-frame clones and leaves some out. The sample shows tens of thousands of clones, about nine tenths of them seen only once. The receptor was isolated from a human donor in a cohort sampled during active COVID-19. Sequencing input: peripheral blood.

CDR3 nucleotides: TGTGCCAGCAGCTCAATGGGACTAGCGGGGACCACAGATACGCAGTATTTT. The encoded protein is CASSSMGLAGTTDTQYF. The rearrangement joins TRBV5-6 to TRBJ2-3; 13 bases are shared with TRBD2. Per the germline V gene, CDR1 is SGHDT and CDR2 is YYEEEE. This CDR3 comprises 17 residues. The V and J ends lost 3 bases and 2 bases, in that order; junction bases with no gene match: 6. Complete variable domain (other parts from reference TRBV5-6 and TRBJ2-3): DAGVTQSPTHLIKTRGQQVTLRCSPKSGHDTVSWYQQALGQGPQFIFQYYEEEERQRGNFPDRFSGHQFPNYSSELNVNALLLGDSALYLCASSSMGLAGTTDTQYFGPGTRLTVL.